The 32 T cell receptor beta chains below come from one sample, sequenced in a study of tumor-infiltrating lymphocytes in primary liver carcinoma. Unsorted bulk tissue, roughly 20-32 mg of it, served as the source for co-extraction of RNA and DNA. Constant-region priming of roughly 0.45 ug total RNA yielded TCR beta cDNA. Three-round nested multiplex PCR performed with slightly modified ARM-PCR produced the TCR beta libraries. In the first two PCR rounds, TRBV1-TRBV30 forward primers were paired with a C-beta reverse primer, and each round lasted about 10 cycles. Using its own MiXCR run on the multiplex PCR reads, TCRdb lists one record per CDR3 protein. Of over 40,000 distinct CDR3 sequences listed, about 78% were seen once; the top ten hold around a quarter. Sequenced input: liver tumor tissue from sampling region 5. The subset was: tumor region T5, tumor centre. The receptors originated from a man aged 35 to 55 with primary liver carcinoma and hepatitis B virus infection.

As regards this clonotype: A much larger clone is a single base away; this may be a read error. The CDR3 nucleotides are TGTGCCAGCCAGACCTACAATGAGCAGTTCTTC. Translated: CASQTYNEQFF. The rearrangement uses TRBV19 and TRBJ2-1; D ambiguous. This CDR3 spans 11 amino acids. V lost 9 bases to trimming and J lost 2 bases, with 5 bases between them. From germline, CDR1 is LNHDA and CDR2 SQIVND (reference sequence). Full variable domain (rest looked up from reference TRBV19 and TRBJ2-1): DGGITQSPKYLFRKEGQNVTLSCEQNLNHDAMYWYRQDPGQGLRLIYYSQIVNDFQKGDIAEGYSVSREKKESFPLTVTSAQKNPTAFYLCASQTYNEQFFGPGTRLTVL.

Notes on this clonotype: Germline and junction disagree at one end, which may indicate a read error. The V call is TRBV11-2, the J call TRBJ2-1; TRBD2 is a possible D gene (5 bases). The CDR3 totals 14 residues. Germline CDR1 SGHAT, CDR2 FQNNGV. CDR3 protein: CASSLSSLGCEQFF. CDR3 nucleotide sequence: TGTGCCAGCAGCTTGTCTAGCTTGGGGTGTGAGCAGTTCTTT.

The rearrangement joins TRBV30 to TRBJ2-1, with 8 bases aligning to TRBD2. The junction had 13 bases not matched to a gene; V was cut back by 2 bases and J by 7 bases. CDR3 length equals 16 residues. Germline CDR1 GTSNPN, CDR2 SVGIG (reference sequence). CDR3 protein: CAWSIWRVAGMNEQFF. CDR3 nucleotides: TGTGCCTGGAGTATATGGAGAGTAGCGGGGATGAATGAGCAGTTCTTC. Based on the CDR3 plus reference TRBV30 and TRBJ2-1, the full variable domain is SQTIHQWPATLVQPVGSPLSLECTVEGTSNPNLYWYRQAAGRGLQLLFYSVGIGQISSEVPQNLSASRPQDRQFILSSKKLLLSDSGFYLCAWSIWRVAGMNEQFFGPGTRLTVL.

As to this clonotype: Relative to the germline gene, one junction end is altered; a read error may explain this. The rearrangement links TRBV6-2 or TRBV6-3 to TRBJ2-3; no firm D call. The CDR3 has 12 residues. Germline CDR1 reads MNHEY; CDR2 reads SVGEGT. The chain's CDR3 is CGSRPSADTQYF. The CDR3 region has the DNA TGTGGCAGCAGGCCCTCTGCGGATACACAGTATTTT.

This clonotype was seen more than once but under ten times. The chain links TRBV20-1 to TRBJ1-5; D possibly corresponds to TRBD1 (5 bases). V was clipped by 0 bases and J by 5 bases, with 14 bases between them. The germline gives CDR1 DFQATT, CDR2 SNEGSKA (reference sequence). This CDR3 is 15 amino acids long. As DNA, the CDR3 is TGCAGTGCTAGAGAGTCCGGACACTCTGATCAGCCCCAGCATTTT. Protein product: CSARESGHSDQPQHF.

Points on this clonotype: One end of the junction is discordant with germline, which a read error may explain. The chain is built from TRBV6-1 and TRBJ2-7, with 8 bases aligning to TRBD2. Germline V lookup: CDR1 MNHNS, CDR2 SASEGT. The CDR3 loop spans 15 amino acids. The CDR3 DNA follows: TGTGTCAGCAGCTGGAAAGCGGGAGAGGTCTACGAGCGGTACTTC. Translating gives CVSSWKAGEVYERYF.

The chain carries TRBV29-1 and TRBJ2-7, with D unresolved. V shed 4 bases and J shed 10 bases, with 14 bases lying between them. Per germline, CDR1 SQVTM and CDR2 ANQGSEA. The CDR3 covers 11 residues. CDR3 nucleotide sequence: TGCAGCGTTGCGTGCGCCCGCGATCAGTACTTC. Encoded protein: CSVACARDQYF.

This clonotype occurred a few times. With a much larger clone just one base away, this may be a read error. The chain employs TRBV19 and TRBJ1-1; D is possibly TRBD1 (5 bases). This CDR3 has 14 amino acids. Germline V gene lookup returns CDR1 LNHDA and CDR2 SQIVND (reference sequence). CDR3 nucleotide sequence: TGTGCCAGTAGTATGGGGCAGTTGAACACTGAAGCTGTCTTT. Translating it yields CASSMGQLNTEAVF.

This chain joins TRBV4-2 and TRBJ2-7, with 8 bases identical to TRBD1. V lost 1 base and J lost 5; bases outside the gene matches: 4. Germline CDR1 and CDR2: LGHNA and YNFKEQ. CDR3 length equals 14 residues. CDR3 residues: CASSQGDRGHEQYF. DNA for the CDR3: TGTGCCAGCAGCCAAGGTGACAGGGGCCACGAGCAGTACTTC.

The genes are TRBV11-1 and TRBJ2-4; 9 nucleotides align to TRBD2. CDR1 is SGHAT, CDR2 FQDESV, per germline (reference sequence). CDR3 length: 17 residues. V dropped 11 bases and J dropped 2; count of bases not matched to a gene: 16. CDR3 sequence (DNA): TGTGCCGACGGCTTTCCCGGGACTAGCTGGACCAAAAACATTCAGTACTTC. Translated: CADGFPGTSWTKNIQYF. The full variable domain, in which reference TRBV11-1 and TRBJ2-4 provide the parts outside the CDR3, is EAEVAQSPRYKITEKSQAVAFWCDPISGHATLYWYRQILGQGPELLVQFQDESVVDDSQLPKDRFSAERLKGVDSTLKIQPAELGDSAMYLCADGFPGTSWTKNIQYFGAGTRLSVL.

In the case of this clonotype: A read error may explain this, as a much larger clone is one base away. The chain combines TRBV7-9 with TRBJ2-7; 8 nucleotides align to TRBD1. The CDR3 runs to 14 residues. In germline, CDR1 is SEHNR, CDR2 FQNEAQ (reference sequence). The CDR3 loop reads CAGSTGQGPNEQYF. The DNA for the CDR3 is TGTGCCGGCAGCACCGGACAGGGTCCGAACGAGCAGTACTTC.

Worth noting for this clonotype: One end of the junction fails to match germline, which may point to a read error. The CDR3 loop reads CVSSAVGGCYNELFF. The CDR3 coding sequence is TGTGTCAGCAGCGCGGTAGGAGGATGCTACAATGAGCTGTTCTTC. The V call is TRBV14, the J call TRBJ2-1; TRBD2 might be the D (5 bases). Germline-derived CDR1 and CDR2 are SGHDN and FVKESK. This CDR3 has 15 residues.

Remarks on this clonotype: Likely a read error: the CDR3 ends without its conserved phenylalanine or tryptophan. The J gene is TRBJ2-3, the V gene TRBV5-1, with 9 bases that match TRBD1. Germline CDR1 and CDR2: SGHRS and YFSETQ. V was clipped by 5 bases and J by 9 bases; unmatched bases: 10. The CDR3 has 14 residues. The CDR3 bases are TGCGCCAGCAGACAGGGGGCACAAGAAGAAACGCAGTATTCT. Its translation is CASRQGAQEETQYS.

There are a few counts of this clonotype. This may be a read error, as it is one base from a much larger clone. J is TRBJ2-1 and V is TRBV21-1. TRBV21-1 is a pseudogene segment. The CDR3 contains 16 residues. CDR3: CTSSKARPDRPNEQFF. The CDR3 DNA is TGTACCAGCAGCAAAGCGCGTCCGGACCGGCCAAATGAGCAGTTCTTC.

This clonotype was seen once. This clone may be a read error of a much larger clone one base away. The chain combines TRBV2 with TRBJ2-1; tentative D call: TRBD2 (5 bases). This CDR3 comprises 14 residues. In germline, CDR1 is SNHLY, CDR2 FYNNEI. The CDR3 region is CASSGLASYNEQLF. Written as DNA, the CDR3 is TGTGCCAGCAGTGGTTTAGCGTCTTACAATGAGCAGCTCTTC.

By its share, this clonotype is medium-sized (0.01 to 0.1%). The rearrangement links TRBV4-2 to TRBJ2-7; 11 bases are shared with TRBD2. Trimming at V came to 0 bases and at J to 0 bases, leaving 1 base not matched to a gene. Germline V gene lookup returns CDR1 LGHNA and CDR2 YNFKEQ. The CDR3 totals 16 residues. In nucleotides, the CDR3 is TGTGCCAGCAGCCAAGATGGGACTAGCGGCTCCTACGAGCAGTACTTC. Translating it yields CASSQDGTSGSYEQYF.

This clonotype was counted a single time. One end of the junction fails to match germline, which may point to a read error. This rearrangement joins TRBV28 to TRBJ1-2; 7 bases map to TRBD1. The CDR3 loop spans 16 amino acids. Per germline, CDR1 MDHEN and CDR2 SYDVKM. CDR3 region: CASSTPPVTGTYGYTF. For the CDR3, the DNA is TGTGCCAGCAGTACACCCCCCGTGACAGGGACCTATGGCTACACCTTT.

Details on this clonotype: Without the conserved terminal phenylalanine or tryptophan, this CDR3 likely stems from a read error. This chain links TRBV2 with TRBJ2-2, with 7 positions matching TRBD2. J was trimmed by 5 bases and V by 7 bases; bases with no gene match: 4. CDR3 length equals 13 residues. Germline lookup yields CDR1 SNHLY and CDR2 FYNNEI. The chain's CDR3 is CASTQGGTGELFL. CDR3 coding DNA: TGTGCCAGCACCCAGGGAGGGACCGGGGAGCTGTTTTTA.

Concerning this clonotype itself: A much more abundant neighbour one base away suggests this may be a read error. This chain links TRBV4-3 with TRBJ1-1; TRBD1 aligns across 7 bases. The CDR3 spans 15 residues. Germline loops: CDR1 LGHNA, CDR2 YSLEER. V lost 4 bases to trimming and J lost 4 bases; unmatched junction nucleotides: 9. CDR3 in DNA: TGCGCCAGCAGCCCCCAGCGGACAGGTGTCACTGAAGCTTTCTTT. It is translated as CASSPQRTGVTEAFF.

A word on this clonotype: The missing conserved phenylalanine or tryptophan at the end of this CDR3 makes a read error likely. No DNA is shown, since the ends of the CDR3 on it are uncertain; the CDR3 is the one TCRdb lists. The V gene is TRBV4-2, the J gene TRBJ2-2; the table gives TRBD1 as D, unverified against the DNA. A total of 15 residues make up the CDR3, ends included. Germline V gene sequence: CDR1 LGHNA, CDR2 YNFKEQ. CDR3 region: CASSQTRGTTGEMFY.

On this clonotype: Compared with germline, one end of the junction differs, possibly owing to a read error. The rearrangement uses TRBV12-3 or TRBV12-4 and TRBJ2-5; D possibly matches TRBD1 or TRBD2 (7 bases each). This CDR3 contains 13 residues. CDR3 loop: CASSRSGTETQCF. In DNA, the CDR3 is TGTGCCAGCAGCCGAAGCGGGACAGAGACTCAGTGTTTC.

This clonotype was counted a single time. This chain links TRBV12-3 or TRBV12-4 with TRBJ2-5, with D perhaps TRBD1 or TRBD2 (7 bases each). CDR3 size: 13 residues. Trimming cost V 10 bases and J 8 bases, with 20 bases left between them. CDR3 sequence (DNA): TGTGCCAACGGCCGAAGCGGGACAGATACCCAGTACTTC. Protein sequence: CANGRSGTDTQYF.

The chain combines TRBV29-1 with TRBJ2-7; TRBD1 aligns across 7 bases. With V trimmed by 7 bases and J by 5 bases, 11 bases remained unmatched. CDR3 size: 13 residues. Germline V gene data show CDR1 as SQVTM and CDR2 as ANQGSEA. The CDR3 sequence: CSAAPTGSHEQYF. CDR3 DNA: TGCAGCGCCGCCCCGACAGGGTCCCACGAGCAGTACTTC.

CDR3 coding DNA: TGCGCCAGCATCCGACTGGCGTTAAAGACCGGGGAGCTGTTTTTT. Translating it yields CASIRLALKTGELFF. The chain uses TRBV5-1 and TRBJ2-2; D is undetermined. The CDR3 contains 15 residues. Germline V gene data show CDR1 as SGHRS and CDR2 as YFSETQ. V was clipped by 6 bases and J by 5 bases, with 17 bases between them.

As regards this clonotype: Relative to the germline gene, one junction end is altered; a read error may explain this. V and J are TRBV11-1 and TRBJ2-3, with D possibly being TRBD1 or TRBD2 (5 bases each). The CDR3 consists of 19 residues. Germline V gene lookup returns CDR1 SGHAT and CDR2 FQDESV (reference sequence). The CDR3 region has the DNA TGTACCAGCGGCTCTGGGGGAAGCTCTGTTGGAGCCCGCACAGATACGCAGTGTTTT. This translates into CTSGSGGSSVGARTDTQCF.

The V and J genes are TRBV29-1 and TRBJ2-7; no clear D gene. Per germline, CDR1 SQVTM and CDR2 ANQGSEA. This CDR3 contains 16 residues. The chain's CDR3 is CSAMTSVTGTPCEQYF. The CDR3, as DNA: TGCAGTGCCATGACATCTGTGACCGGCACTCCCTGCGAACAGTACTTC.

As regards this clonotype: The conserved phenylalanine or tryptophan normally closing the CDR3 is absent here, so this likely arose from a read error. The chain joins TRBV25-1 to TRBJ2-1; no definite D call. CDR1 is MGHDK, CDR2 SYGVNS, per germline. The CDR3 extends over 13 amino acids. V was pared by 6 bases and J by 8 bases, with 14 bases between. The chain's CDR3 is CASRPGYYDEQFS. The CDR3 bases are TGTGCCAGCAGACCGGGTTATTACGATGAGCAGTTCTCC.

A note on this clonotype: Lacking the conserved final phenylalanine or tryptophan, this CDR3 likely reflects a read error. The V gene is TRBV28, the J gene TRBJ2-7, with no clear D. Germline-derived CDR1 and CDR2 are MDHEN and SYDVKM. The CDR3 has 12 amino acids. V was pared by 5 bases and J by 1 base, with 6 bases between. The CDR3 sequence is CASSRWSYEQYL. The DNA of the CDR3 is TGTGCCAGCAGTCGGTGGTCCTACGAGCAGTACCTC.

In this sample, this clonotype turned up once. Here the CDR3 omits its conserved ending phenylalanine or tryptophan, so a read error is the likely source. J is TRBJ2-7 and V is TRBV20-1; D perhaps matches TRBD1 (5 bases). CDR3 length: 12 amino acids. V lost 3 bases and J lost 3, with 9 bases in between. The germline V gene has CDR1 DFQATT and CDR2 SNEGSKA (reference sequence). In nucleotides, the CDR3 is TGCAGTGCTAGTTCGCAGGGCTACGAGCAGTACATC. It yields the protein CSASSQGYEQYI.

This chain connects TRBV6-6 to TRBJ2-3, with D perhaps matching TRBD2 (5 bases). This CDR3 has 15 residues. Germline V gene lookup returns CDR1 MNHNY and CDR2 SVGAGI (reference sequence). V was shortened by 2 bases and J by 5 bases, with 14 bases between the two germline ends. CDR3 loop: CASSYVTGNRDTQYF. The DNA for the CDR3 is TGTGCCAGCAGTTACGTAACGGGAAACAGAGATACGCAGTATTTT.

To note about this clonotype: One end of the junction is discordant with germline, which a read error may explain. The chain links TRBV11-2 to TRBJ1-6; no clear D. CDR3 size: 13 residues. Per germline, CDR1 SGHAT and CDR2 FQNNGV. As DNA, the CDR3 is TGTACCAGCGTGTGCGGAAATAATTCACCCCTCCACTTT. Its translation is CTSVCGNNSPLHF.

The chain employs TRBV28 and TRBJ2-1, with D uncertain. The CDR3 covers 13 residues. V lost 9 bases to trimming and J lost 4 bases, with 13 bases between them. CDR1 is MDHEN, CDR2 SYDVKM, per germline. CDR3 loop: CASCLRRYNEQFF. The DNA of the CDR3 is TGTGCCAGTTGTTTGCGGCGATACAATGAGCAGTTCTTC.